The present entry profiles one T cell receptor (beta chain) with its context. Antigen specificity is unknown. CDR1 and CDR2 (germline): MRHNA, SNTAGT. Trimming removed 3 bases at V and 5 bases at J, with 9 bases between. The CDR3 sequence is 13 residues long. The entry originates in a study of chemoradiotherapy in HPV16-positive cancers. Study results and limitations: For HPV16-positive patients, expanding HPV-responsive T cells associated with longer recurrence-free survival. Functional assays defining HPV-specific T cells used only a couple of HPV16-positive patients. Candidate HPV-specific clones and E7-related TCR motifs grew in tumor during treatment.

Using immunoSEQ multiplex PCR, the repertoire was profiled, and TCRdb retains in-frame clones only, with some absent. The table lists 30,000 to 40,000 clones, about nine tenths of them singletons, with about 3.4% in the top ten. This chain links TRBV6-4 with TRBJ2-3; TRBD2 is a possible D gene (5 bases). The input for sequencing was blood, taken from a patient who underwent chemoradiotherapy. This receptor was identified in a human donor with HPV-associated anogenital cancer. The CDR3 is CASSERVGDTQYF. CDR3 coding DNA: TGTGCCAGCAGTGAGAGGGTGGGAGATACGCAGTATTTT.